This is a list of T cell receptor beta chains from one sample in a study of blood T cell repertoires in COVID-19. Sequencing was performed with immunoSEQ multiplex PCR; in TCRdb, only in-frame clones are kept and a portion is missing. The table includes 160,000 or so clones, about 85% detected once. The sequencing sample was made of peripheral blood. The receptors here all came from a woman aged 45-65 years with COVID-19, enrolled during active disease. Both conserved end residues are part of each CDR3. Fields, in order: J gene, D gene, clone size, V gene, CDR3 protein, CDR3 DNA. The D gene is left open where the match is weak. A clone size is listed for some rows: how often the clone was seen (once, few, many), or a class if it is expanded.

TRBJ2-1	TRBD1	.	TRBV11-2	CASSFGTGTFNEQFF	TGTGCCAGCAGCTTTGGGACAGGGACTTTTAATGAGCAGTTCTTC
TRBJ2-7	TRBD1	.	TRBV5-1	CASKQQGDLYEQYF	TGCGCCAGCAAACAACAGGGGGATTTATACGAGCAGTACTTC
TRBJ2-7	.	.	TRBV27	CASSSGNPYEQYF	TGTGCCAGCAGTTCAGGGAATCCCTACGAGCAGTACTTC
TRBJ2-7	TRBD2	.	TRBV30	CAWSVGGINEQYF	TGTGCCTGGAGTGTGGGAGGGATCAACGAGCAGTACTTC
TRBJ1-1	.	.	TRBV3-1/TRBV3-2	CASSHQGRATEAFF	TGTGCCAGCAGCCATCAGGGGAGGGCCACTGAAGCTTTCTTT
TRBJ2-5	.	.	TRBV4-1	CASSQEGTSRETQYF	TGCGCCAGCAGCCAAGAAGGGACAAGTCGGGAGACCCAGTACTTC
TRBJ1-2	TRBD1	.	TRBV7-2	CASSLGSTGGWYGYTF	TGTGCCAGCAGCTTAGGATCGACAGGGGGGTGGTATGGCTACACCTTC
TRBJ1-3	.	.	TRBV18	CASSPPSLRTIYF	TGTGCCAGCTCACCACCCTCTCTCCGGACCATATATTTT
TRBJ2-3	.	.	TRBV29-1	CSAKGDTDTQYF	TGCAGCGCCAAGGGGGACACAGATACGCAGTATTTT
TRBJ2-7	.	once	TRBV19	CASRAGTDYEQYF	TGTGCCAGTAGAGCCGGGACTGACTACGAGCAGTACTTC
TRBJ1-2	.	few	TRBV7-3	CASSLNPLDKGLNGYTF	TGTGCCAGCAGCTTAAATCCCCTGGACAAGGGGCTGAATGGCTACACCTTC
TRBJ2-3	TRBD2	.	TRBV20-1	CSASRSGGDTDTQYF	TGCAGTGCTAGTCGATCGGGGGGGGACACAGATACGCAGTATTTT
TRBJ1-1	.	.	TRBV5-6	CASSSLQLNTEAFF	TGTGCCAGCAGCTCCCTCCAGTTGAACACTGAAGCTTTCTTT
TRBJ2-5	TRBD2	.	TRBV20-1	CSASGSLKWTSGLGTQYF	TGCAGTGCTAGTGGCTCACTTAAGTGGACTAGCGGATTGGGGACCCAGTACTTC
TRBJ1-1	.	few	TRBV10-3	CAISGEQSNTEAFF	TGTGCCATCAGTGGAGAACAGTCGAACACTGAAGCTTTCTTT
TRBJ2-5	.	.	TRBV18	CASSPPEETQYF	TGTGCCAGCTCACCACCCGAAGAGACCCAGTACTTC
TRBJ1-4	.	.	TRBV9	CASRREADEKLFF	TGTGCCAGCAGGAGGGAGGCAGATGAAAAACTGTTTTTT
TRBJ2-6	.	.	TRBV6-5	CAVGPGANVLTF	TGTGCCGTGGGCCCTGGGGCCAACGTCCTGACTTTC
TRBJ2-7	.	.	TRBV4-1	CASSPQGSHEQYF	TGCGCCAGCAGCCCACAGGGTTCCCACGAGCAGTACTTC
TRBJ2-7	.	.	TRBV18	CASSQRVASSYEQYF	TGTGCCAGCTCACAGAGGGTTGCCTCCTCCTACGAGCAGTACTTC
TRBJ2-3	.	once	TRBV12-3/TRBV12-4	CASRNREKQYF	TGTGCCAGCAGGAACAGGGAGAAGCAGTATTTT
TRBJ1-1	TRBD1	.	TRBV11-2	CASSLGQGDTEAFF	TGTGCCAGCAGCTTAGGACAGGGGGACACTGAAGCTTTCTTT
TRBJ2-3	.	.	TRBV9	CASSVIGGTDTQYF	TGTGCCAGCAGCGTGATCGGGGGCACAGATACGCAGTATTTT
TRBJ1-2	.	.	TRBV6-5	CASNPGGAPNYGYTF	TGTGCCAGCAACCCCGGGGGGGCCCCTAACTATGGCTACACCTTC
TRBJ1-5	.	.	TRBV7-9	CASSPGEGPENQPQHF	TGTGCCAGCAGCCCCGGGGAAGGCCCCGAAAATCAGCCCCAGCATTTT
TRBJ1-3	TRBD1	.	TRBV9	CASSLRTGGNTIYF	TGTGCCAGCAGTCTCCGGACAGGGGGAAACACCATATATTTT
TRBJ2-1	.	.	TRBV19	CASSIAGPTYNEQFF	TGTGCCAGTAGTATAGCAGGGCCAACCTACAATGAGCAGTTCTTC
TRBJ2-5	.	.	TRBV15	CATSRALSGGETQYF	TGTGCCACCAGCAGAGCCCTTTCGGGGGGCGAGACCCAGTACTTC
TRBJ1-5	TRBD1	few	TRBV2	CASLVKEGAQPQHF	TGTGCCAGCCTGGTCAAGGAGGGGGCCCAGCCCCAGCATTTT
TRBJ1-6	.	.	TRBV6-5	CASSYVSGEGNSPLHF	TGTGCCAGCAGTTACGTTTCGGGGGAGGGGAATTCACCCCTCCACTTT
TRBJ2-1	TRBD1	.	TRBV9	CASSVGDSFYNEQFF	TGTGCCAGCAGCGTAGGGGACAGTTTCTACAATGAGCAGTTCTTC
TRBJ1-2	TRBD1	.	TRBV5-5	CASSTRTGDPYGYTF	TGTGCCAGCAGCACCAGGACAGGGGACCCGTATGGCTACACCTTC
TRBJ2-3	TRBD2	.	TRBV7-3	CASSLGLLAGGSTDTQYF	TGTGCCAGCAGCTTAGGGTTACTAGCGGGGGGTTCCACAGATACGCAGTATTTT
TRBJ2-5	TRBD2	once	TRBV9	CASSVGRRGAVVSETQYF	TGTGCCAGCAGCGTCGGGAGGCGGGGGGCCGTGGTTTCGGAGACCCAGTACTTC
TRBJ1-1	.	.	TRBV10-2	CASSEQLNTEAFF	TGCGCCAGCAGTGAGCAACTTAACACTGAAGCTTTCTTT
TRBJ1-5	TRBD1	.	TRBV18	CASSPPSGGGRNQPQHF	TGTGCCAGCTCACCACCGTCAGGGGGTGGGCGCAATCAGCCCCAGCATTTT
TRBJ2-2	TRBD2	.	TRBV3-1/TRBV3-2	CASSQDLERGTGELFF	TGTGCCAGCAGCCAAGATCTGGAGCGGGGGACCGGGGAGCTGTTTTTT